These 25 T cell receptor beta chains share one sample of origin, sequenced in a study of OX40 agonist ivuxolimab in advanced cancers. Generated by immunoSEQ multiplex PCR, the TCRdb table keeps only in-frame clones and is missing some. The table lists several thousand clones, about 74% of them singletons, with roughly 34% in the top ten. The specimen comprised CD4+ or CD8+ T cells sorted from blood, sampled in a trial of the OX40 agonist ivuxolimab. The source is an adult with an advanced solid tumor such as melanoma, head and neck, liver or kidney cancer.

The chain couples TRBV7-9 to TRBJ2-7; 8 positions match TRBD2. Germline assignment: CDR1 SEHNR and CDR2 FQNEAQ (reference sequence). This CDR3 region has 14 residues. The V and J ends lost 1 base and 3 bases, in that order; junction bases with no gene match: 2. This CDR3 reads CASSLGLAIYEQYF. The CDR3 coding sequence is TGTGCCAGCAGCTTAGGACTAGCGATCTACGAGCAGTACTTC.

CDR3 sequence: CASSSIQGDVSNQPQHF. As DNA, the CDR3 is TGTGCCAGCAGTTCCATACAGGGGGACGTTAGCAATCAGCCCCAGCATTTT. The chain recombines TRBV27 with TRBJ1-5, with 8 positions matching TRBD1. Germline CDR1 and CDR2: MNHEY and SMNVEV (reference sequence). The V gene end was trimmed by 4 bases and the J gene end by 0 bases; junction bases not matched to a gene: 8. The CDR3 consists of 17 residues.

The rearrangement links TRBV4-1 to TRBJ1-3; the D gene is possibly TRBD1 (6 bases). Between the trimmed V and J ends, which lost 3 bases and 0 bases, there was a span of 12 bases. The CDR3 is 16 residues long. CDR1 MGHRA and CDR2 YSYEKL come from the germline V gene. Here the CDR3 reads CASSHRGGTSGNTIYF. CDR3 coding DNA: TGCGCCAGCAGCCACCGAGGGGGGACCTCTGGAAACACCATATATTTT.

This clone was seen once. The rearrangement links TRBV9 to TRBJ1-1; 7 nucleotides line up with TRBD1. Per the germline V gene, CDR1 is SGDLS and CDR2 is YYNGEE. V shed 3 bases and J 5 bases; nucleotides not matched to a gene: 4. This CDR3 spans 13 amino acids. CDR3 sequence (DNA): TGTGCCAGCAGCGCAAGACAGGGAACTGAAGCTTTCTTT. This sequence encodes CASSARQGTEAFF.

The chain joins TRBV7-3 to TRBJ2-7, with a possible D match to TRBD1 (6 bases). CDR3 length equals 13 residues. Germline V gives CDR1 SGHTA, CDR2 FQGTGA. The V end was cut by 4 bases, the J end by 2 bases, with 9 bases between. The CDR3 is CASSYRTAYEQYF. CDR3 nucleotide sequence: TGTGCCAGCAGCTATAGGACAGCCTACGAGCAGTACTTC.

The chain recombines TRBV5-6 with TRBJ2-3; no clear D gene. The germline CDR1 and CDR2 sequences are SGHDT and YYEEEE. This CDR3 has 12 residues. Trimming removed 3 bases from V and 1 base from J, with 3 bases in between. The CDR3 nucleotides read TGTGCCAGCAGCTACCGCACAGATACGCAGTATTTT. The encoded protein is CASSYRTDTQYF.

The chain is built from TRBV27 and TRBJ2-1; no clear D gene. The CDR3 has 15 residues. Germline-derived CDR1 and CDR2 are MNHEY and SMNVEV (reference sequence). V gave up 8 bases and J gave up 3 bases, with 17 bases separating them. The CDR3 region has the DNA TGTGCCAGCGAAACCCGTTCGGAAAACTACAATGAGCAGTTCTTC. It translates to CASETRSENYNEQFF.

The rearrangement links TRBV29-1 to TRBJ2-3, with 13 bases aligning to TRBD2. The CDR3 runs to 14 residues. Germline trimming cut 6 bases from V and 5 bases from J; bases unmatched to any gene: 5. CDR1 and CDR2 (germline): SQVTM, ANQGSEA. The CDR3 is CSVLAGGVVDTQYF. In DNA, the CDR3 is TGCAGCGTACTAGCGGGAGGGGTGGTAGATACGCAGTATTTT.

The gene calls are TRBV5-6 and TRBJ2-2; the match to TRBD2 covers 8 bases. The germline V gene has CDR1 SGHDT and CDR2 YYEEEE. CDR3 length: 15 residues. V lost 2 bases, J lost 4 bases, and 4 bases stayed unmatched. The chain's CDR3 is CASSLSSGFTGELFF. CDR3 coding DNA: TGTGCCAGCAGCTTATCTAGCGGGTTCACCGGGGAGCTGTTTTTT.

The J gene is TRBJ2-1, the V gene TRBV11-3; 7 bases fit TRBD2. The CDR3 has 14 residues. Trimming at V came to 4 bases and at J to 6 bases, leaving 6 bases not matched to a gene. Per the germline V gene, CDR1 is SGHNT and CDR2 is YENEEA. The CDR3 reads CASSSLGGSNEQFF. The CDR3 coding sequence is TGTGCCAGCAGCTCCTTGGGCGGGAGCAATGAGCAGTTCTTC.

The rearrangement joins TRBV7-3 to TRBJ2-1; 13 nucleotides agree with TRBD2. Germline loops: CDR1 SGHTA, CDR2 FQGTGA. J lost 0 bases, V lost 5 bases, and 16 bases had no gene match. This CDR3 region has 21 residues. The CDR3 here is CASSPKEGLAGDARSYNEQFF. The DNA for the CDR3 is TGTGCCAGCAGCCCAAAAGAAGGACTAGCGGGAGATGCTCGCTCCTACAATGAGCAGTTCTTC.

The rearrangement uses TRBV6-1 and TRBJ2-1; tentative D call: TRBD2 (6 bases). V shed 6 bases and J shed 0 bases, with 12 bases lying between them. CDR3 size: 15 residues. Germline CDR1 MNHNS, CDR2 SASEGT. Here the CDR3 reads CASRPSDSSYNEQFF. CDR3 coding DNA: TGTGCCAGCAGGCCTAGCGACAGCTCCTACAATGAGCAGTTCTTC.

V usage is TRBV11-2 and J usage is TRBJ2-7, with D perhaps given as TRBD1 or TRBD2 (5 bases each). This CDR3 spans 13 amino acids. Germline V gene lookup returns CDR1 SGHAT and CDR2 FQNNGV. Trimming cost V 5 bases and J 3 bases, with 11 bases left between them. The CDR3 spells CASSPRDLYEQYF. Written as DNA, the CDR3 is TGTGCCAGCAGCCCAAGGGACCTCTACGAGCAGTACTTC.

V and J are TRBV19 and TRBJ2-1; 8 bases align to TRBD2. This CDR3 has 17 amino acids. V dropped 5 bases and J dropped 1; count of bases not matched to a gene: 10. The germline V gene encodes CDR1 LNHDA and CDR2 SQIVND (reference sequence). Here the CDR3 DNA reads TGTGCCAGTAGTCCCTTCCTAAGCGGGAGTTCCTACAATGAGCAGTTCTTC. It yields the protein CASSPFLSGSSYNEQFF.

The chain has TRBV11-3 and TRBJ2-3; the D gene could be TRBD1 or TRBD2 (7 bases each). Germline CDR1 SGHNT, CDR2 YENEEA. The CDR3 has 16 amino acids. The V end was cut by 2 bases, the J end by 2 bases, with 14 bases between. DNA for the CDR3: TGTGCCAGCAGCTTAAGGGAGGGGGCGCACACAGATACGCAGTATTTT. Translating gives CASSLREGAHTDTQYF. The full variable domain, completed using reference TRBV11-3 and TRBJ2-3, is EAGVVQSPRYKIIEKKQPVAFWCNPISGHNTLYWYLQNLGQGPELLIRYENEEAVDDSQLPKDRFSAERLKGVDSTLKIQPAELGDSAVYLCASSLREGAHTDTQYFGPGTRLTVL.

The V and J genes are TRBV28 and TRBJ1-4; D uncertain. CDR1 is MDHEN and CDR2 is SYDVKM in the germline V gene. V was cut by 8 bases and J by 3 bases, with 10 bases left in between. The CDR3 extends over 13 amino acids. The CDR3 sequence is CASWRTANEKLFF. Here the CDR3 DNA reads TGTGCCAGCTGGAGGACGGCTAATGAAAAACTGTTTTTT.

V usage is TRBV9 and J usage is TRBJ2-4; possible D gene TRBD2, 5 bases. Trimming removed 3 bases from V and 8 bases from J, with 18 bases in between. In germline, CDR1 is SGDLS, CDR2 YYNGEE. The CDR3 runs to 15 residues. The CDR3 bases are TGTGCCAGCAGCGCCGGAGGTGGAAGCCAGGACATTCAGTACTTC. Translating it yields CASSAGGGSQDIQYF. Combining the CDR3 with reference TRBV9 and TRBJ2-4 gives the whole variable domain DSGVTQTPKHLITATGQRVTLRCSPRSGDLSVYWYQQSLDQGLQFLIQYYNGEERAKGNILERFSAQQFPDLHSELNLSSLELGDSALYFCASSAGGGSQDIQYFGAGTRLSVL.

CDR3 region: CAWSPGQGNQPQHF. The CDR3 DNA follows: TGTGCCTGGAGCCCGGGACAGGGGAATCAGCCCCAGCATTTT. V is TRBV30 and J is TRBJ1-5; TRBD1 matches at 10 bases. Per the germline V gene, CDR1 is GTSNPN and CDR2 is SVGIG (reference sequence). The CDR3 is 14 amino acids. J gave up 4 bases and V 3 bases, and 3 bases lay outside the gene matches.

The V gene is TRBV7-9, the J gene TRBJ1-2; D possibly corresponds to TRBD1 (6 bases). V lost 2 bases, J lost 1 base, and 11 bases lay in between. The CDR3 covers 15 residues. Germline values: CDR1 SEHNR, CDR2 FQNEAQ (reference sequence). CDR3 protein: CASSLMAGVNYGYTF. For the CDR3, the DNA is TGTGCCAGCAGCTTAATGGCAGGGGTTAACTATGGCTACACCTTC.

This clone has a handful of counts. J is TRBJ1-5 and V is TRBV5-3, with D perhaps TRBD1 (6 bases). TRBV5-3 is an ORF for which the function is uncertain. The CDR3 loop spans 16 amino acids. V was trimmed by 1 base and J by 1 base, leaving 12 bases between them. The CDR3 region is CARSLRGAGSNQPQHF. CDR3 sequence (DNA): TGTGCCAGAAGCTTGCGGGGGGCCGGGAGCAATCAGCCCCAGCATTTT.

This chain uses TRBV7-9 with TRBJ1-2; a weak D match, TRBD1 (5 bases). V shed 5 bases and J shed 5 bases, with 12 bases lying between them. Germline CDR1 SEHNR, CDR2 FQNEAQ (reference sequence). This CDR3 has 13 residues. CDR3 in amino acids: CASSPDSLYGYTF. The CDR3 bases are TGTGCCAGCAGCCCCGACAGTCTTTATGGCTACACCTTC.

The chain joins TRBV29-1 to TRBJ2-1; D not resolved. Germline CDR1 and CDR2: SQVTM and ANQGSEA. V lost 6 bases and J 0 bases, leaving 15 bases between the germline ends. The CDR3 contains 15 residues. The CDR3 DNA reads as TGCAGCGTAAGAAGACCCAATCCCTCCTACAATGAGCAGTTCTTC. This encodes CSVRRPNPSYNEQFF.

The chain combines TRBV9 with TRBJ1-1, with TRBD1 as a possible D gene (5 bases). This CDR3 has 18 residues. V lost 0 bases to trimming and J lost 1 base, with 19 bases between them. Germline V gives CDR1 SGDLS, CDR2 YYNGEE. In nucleotides, the CDR3 is TGTGCCAGCAGCGTAGTAAGCGGGTATGGGCAGGGGAACACTGAAGCTTTCTTT. It encodes CASSVVSGYGQGNTEAFF.

The CDR3 loop reads CASRGQLYQETQYF. The CDR3 DNA follows: TGCGCCAGCAGGGGACAACTGTACCAAGAGACCCAGTACTTC. V is TRBV5-1 and J is TRBJ2-5; D perhaps matches TRBD1 (6 bases). Germline-derived CDR1 and CDR2 are SGHRS and YFSETQ. V dropped 5 bases and J dropped 0 bases, with 11 bases sitting between them. The CDR3 is 14 residues long.

The chain is built from TRBV27 and TRBJ2-7; TRBD1 agrees at 7 bases. Germline V lookup: CDR1 MNHEY, CDR2 SMNVEV (reference sequence). The ends lost 5 bases at V and 1 base at J; junction bases unmatched: 5. The CDR3 has 14 amino acids. CDR3 loop: CASSRPGQSYEQYF. The CDR3 region has the DNA TGTGCCAGCAGTCGCCCGGGACAGTCCTACGAGCAGTACTTC.